This T cell receptor beta chain was documented in a study of Ad26.COV2.S vaccination and SARS-CoV-2 variants. As concerns this clone: Its target is unknown.

Here immunoSEQ multiplex PCR was the method, and the copy in TCRdb shows in-frame clones only, minus some. Of fewer than 800,000 clones listed, 89% are singletons. The CDR3 totals 13 residues. V was cut by 4 bases and J by 2 bases, with 9 bases left in between. CDR1 is GTSNPN and CDR2 is SVGIG in the germline V gene (reference sequence). Notes on the study in general: Similar non-spike TCR breadth was seen in vaccine and placebo recipients. Spike-specific TCR breadth was greater in vaccine than placebo recipients.

As for treatment: around 19 received Ad26.COV2.S at low or high dose, single or two shots; 5 received placebo; per-sample allocation not given. After the first vaccine or placebo injection, samples were drawn on day 63. V gene TRBV30 combines with J gene TRBJ1-5; D is possibly TRBD1 (5 bases). The sequence was collected from a person aged 18-60 years who received the Ad26.COV2.S COVID-19 vaccine or a placebo. The sample in question was peripheral blood, obtained in a trial of Ad26.COV2.S vaccine versus placebo. This CDR3 is CAWKGRGNQPQHF. The CDR3 nucleotides read TGTGCCTGGAAGGGCAGGGGCAATCAGCCCCAGCATTTT.